These 21 T cell receptor beta chains came from one sample sequenced in a study of response to subunit inactivated influenza vaccine. TCRdb fed the RT-PCR reads into MiXCR, producing one record per CDR3 protein. Of roughly 570,000 distinct CDR3 sequences in the sample, 13% to 15% were seen once. The input for sequencing was PBMCs from blood, taken 11 to 12 days after vaccination. These receptors were collected from a man aged 50 to 60 who received an inactivated influenza vaccine.

This clonotype was seen many times. The chain joins TRBV12-3 or TRBV12-4 to TRBJ2-7; no clear D. The V end lost 2 bases, the J end lost 5 bases, and 16 bases lay between the germline ends. The CDR3 covers 15 residues. In nucleotides, the CDR3 is TGTGCCAGCAGTTTAAGATCGCAGGCGGCGCACGAGCAGTACTTC. Its translation is CASSLRSQAAHEQYF.

The chain carries TRBV4-3 and TRBJ2-1; D may be TRBD2 (6 bases). CDR3 length equals 15 residues. Germline CDR1 is LGHNA and CDR2 is YSLEER. Deletions cut 0 bases from V and 6 bases from J, with 12 bases between. Here the CDR3 reads CASSQDGGKVNEQFF. The DNA of the CDR3 is TGCGCCAGCAGCCAAGATGGAGGGAAGGTCAATGAGCAGTTCTTC.

This chain uses TRBV6-1 with TRBJ2-7, with a possible D match to TRBD1 (6 bases). Trimming removed 7 bases from V and 3 bases from J, with 13 bases in between. The CDR3 runs 13 residues. Per the germline V gene, CDR1 is MNHNS and CDR2 is SASEGT. The CDR3 DNA reads as TGTGCCAGCACCATCGGGGACAACTACGAGCAGTACTTC. Residues: CASTIGDNYEQYF.

The chain uses TRBV7-8 and TRBJ2-2; D perhaps matches TRBD1 (6 bases). The germline V gene has CDR1 SGHVS and CDR2 FQNEAQ. Trimming stripped 4 bases from V and 3 bases from J, with 21 bases between. This CDR3 contains 18 residues. Here the CDR3 DNA reads TGTGCCAGCAGCTACCTTTCCTATAGGAAGGGGGACACCGGGGAGCTGTTTTTT. Protein sequence: CASSYLSYRKGDTGELFF.

The chain recombines TRBV7-2 with TRBJ2-3; D is ambiguous. V lost 0 bases, J lost 2 bases, and 12 bases lay in between. This CDR3 has 16 residues. Germline lookup yields CDR1 SGHTA and CDR2 FQGNSA. The CDR3 bases are TGTGCCAGCAGCTTAGCAGCAGCGCAAGTCACAGATACGCAGTATTTT. It codes for CASSLAAAQVTDTQYF.

The rearrangement joins TRBV11-3 to TRBJ2-1, with TRBD1 identical over 8 bases. V shed 4 bases and J 10 bases; nucleotides not matched to a gene: 12. The CDR3 contains 15 residues. In germline, CDR1 is SGHNT, CDR2 YENEEA. CDR3 in DNA: TGTGCCAGCAGCTCCGGACAGGGTGGTGGAGGGGAGCAGTTCTTC. This codes for CASSSGQGGGGEQFF. The entire variable domain, with the rest obtained from reference TRBV11-3 and TRBJ2-1, is as follows: EAGVVQSPRYKIIEKKQPVAFWCNPISGHNTLYWYLQNLGQGPELLIRYENEEAVDDSQLPKDRFSAERLKGVDSTLKIQPAELGDSAVYLCASSSGQGGGGEQFFGPGTRLTVL.

This clonotype was counted only a few times. The V call is TRBV7-9, the J call TRBJ2-7; 10 positions match TRBD1. The V and J ends lost 4 bases and 6 bases, in that order; junction bases with no gene match: 9. Germline CDR1 SEHNR, CDR2 FQNEAQ (reference sequence). This CDR3 is built from 15 residues. The CDR3 is CASSSTTGGRGEQYF. In DNA form, the CDR3 reads TGTGCCAGCAGCTCAACGACAGGGGGCAGGGGCGAGCAGTACTTC. The variable domain in full, with the rest retrieved from reference TRBV7-9 and TRBJ2-7, is DTGVSQNPRHKITKRGQNVTFRCDPISEHNRLYWYRQTLGQGPEFLTYFQNEAQLEKSRLLSDRFSAERPKGSFSTLEIQRTEQGDSAMYLCASSSTTGGRGEQYFGPGTRLTVT.

This clonotype was seen a handful of times. The chain carries TRBV12-3 or TRBV12-4 and TRBJ2-7; TRBD2 agrees at 12 bases. The CDR3 length is 15 residues. The V and J ends lost 3 bases and 2 bases, in that order; junction bases with no gene match: 2. CDR3 nucleotides: TGTGCCAGCAGTTTGACTAGCGGGGGCCCCTACGAGCAGTACTTC. This gives the protein CASSLTSGGPYEQYF.

In this sample, this clonotype turned up many times. This chain links TRBV18 with TRBJ1-6; D is perhaps TRBD1 (5 bases). This CDR3 is built from 14 residues. V lost 3 bases and J lost 6, with 9 bases in between. Germline lookup yields CDR1 KGHSH and CDR2 LQKENI. The CDR3 coding sequence is TGTGCCAGCTCACCGACGACAGTTAATTCACCCCTCCACTTT. Translating it yields CASSPTTVNSPLHF.

The V gene is TRBV2, the J gene TRBJ2-5; 8 nucleotides line up with TRBD2. This CDR3 region has 13 residues. V lost 3 bases to trimming and J lost 6 bases; unmatched junction nucleotides: 3. Germline lookup yields CDR1 SNHLY and CDR2 FYNNEI. The CDR3, as DNA: TGTGCCAGCAGTGAGGGACTAGGACAGACCCAGTACTTC. Translated: CASSEGLGQTQYF.

The chain recombines TRBV12-3 or TRBV12-4 with TRBJ2-1; tentative D call: TRBD1 (6 bases). The CDR3 spans 16 residues. Trimming cost V 1 base and J 5 bases, with 15 bases left between them. The CDR3 DNA follows: TGTGCCAGCAGTTTAGGGATAGGACAGTTACACAATGAGCAGTTCTTC. Its protein is CASSLGIGQLHNEQFF.

This clonotype was observed many times. The chain employs TRBV2 and TRBJ2-2; D remains unclear. V lost 7 bases and J 0 bases, leaving 12 bases between the germline ends. Germline V gene lookup returns CDR1 SNHLY and CDR2 FYNNEI. CDR3 size: 15 residues. The CDR3 coding sequence is TGTGCCAGCAAGGCAGGAAGGACGAACACCGGGGAGCTGTTTTTT. Its protein is CASKAGRTNTGELFF.

The chain joins TRBV20-1 to TRBJ2-7; 13 nucleotides match TRBD2. The J segment lost 7 bases and the V segment lost 7 bases, leaving 16 bases of the junction unmatched. CDR1 and CDR2 from the germline V gene are DFQATT and SNEGSKA (reference sequence). This CDR3 has 16 amino acids. The CDR3 sequence: CSGLRTSGSGFREQYF. The CDR3 DNA is TGCAGTGGGCTTCGGACTAGCGGGAGTGGTTTCCGGGAGCAGTACTTC.

The chain carries TRBV19 and TRBJ2-4; tentatively, D is TRBD1 or TRBD2 (5 bases each). Per the germline V gene, CDR1 is LNHDA and CDR2 is SQIVND (reference sequence). The V and J ends lost 3 bases and 4 bases respectively, with 19 bases between them. The CDR3 loop spans 17 amino acids. In DNA, the CDR3 is TGTGCCAGTAGTATCTTTAGTACCGGGACCGCTAAAAACATTCAGTACTTC. Its translation: CASSIFSTGTAKNIQYF.

There are a few counts of this clonotype. This chain uses TRBV5-1 with TRBJ2-1; D not certain. V was clipped by 1 base and J by 6 bases, with 8 bases between them. This CDR3 spans 13 amino acids. Germline lookup yields CDR1 SGHRS and CDR2 YFSETQ. CDR3 protein: CASSLNFPNEQFF. The CDR3 nucleotides read TGCGCCAGCAGCTTGAATTTTCCCAATGAGCAGTTCTTC.

This clonotype has only a few counts. This sequence joins TRBV5-1 and TRBJ2-5, with 7 bases aligning to TRBD1. CDR1 and CDR2 (germline): SGHRS, YFSETQ. Trimming took 3 bases from V and 2 from J; bases not matched to a gene: 10. The CDR3 sequence is 16 residues long. The CDR3 nucleotides read TGCGCCAGCAGCTACGTCCGGGACAGTCTTCAAGAGACCCAGTACTTC. It is translated as CASSYVRDSLQETQYF. The full variable domain, completed using reference TRBV5-1 and TRBJ2-5, is KAGVTQTPRYLIKTRGQQVTLSCSPISGHRSVSWYQQTPGQGLQFLFEYFSETQRNKGNFPGRFSGRQFSNSRSEMNVSTLELGDSALYLCASSYVRDSLQETQYFGPGTRLLVL.

This clonotype was picked up many times. The rearrangement joins TRBV6-2 or TRBV6-3 to TRBJ2-1; D is ambiguous. The CDR3 is 11 amino acids. Between the trimmed V and J ends, which lost 2 bases and 5 bases, there was a span of 1 base. Germline CDR1 reads MNHEY; CDR2 reads SVGEGT. The CDR3 DNA reads as TGTGCCAGCAGTTACCACAATGAGCAGTTCTTC. Translation gives CASSYHNEQFF.

This clonotype has only a few counts. CDR3 DNA sequence: TGTGCCAGCAGTCTCGCGGCAGGGCGGTTCTCCGGGGAGCTGTTTTTT. This gives the protein CASSLAAGRFSGELFF. The chain employs TRBV7-9 and TRBJ2-2, with D possibly TRBD1 on 5 matching bases. V was trimmed by 6 bases and J by 6 bases, leaving 20 bases between them. Germline CDR1 SEHNR, CDR2 FQNEAQ (reference sequence). This CDR3 spans 16 amino acids.

This clonotype was observed at least ten times. This chain links TRBV12-3 or TRBV12-4 with TRBJ1-6; the match to TRBD1 covers 8 bases. CDR3 length: 13 residues. The V and J ends lost 8 bases and 7 bases, in that order; junction bases with no gene match: 4. Here the CDR3 DNA reads TGTGCCAGCGGGACAGGACACAATTCACCCCTCCACTTT. Its protein is CASGTGHNSPLHF.

This clonotype has more than one count but fewer than ten. The rearrangement joins TRBV10-2 to TRBJ1-1, with a tentative D call TRBD1 (5 bases). CDR3 length equals 18 residues. In germline, CDR1 is WSHSY, CDR2 SAAADI. V gave up 3 bases and J gave up 4 bases, with 24 bases separating them. The CDR3 DNA is TGCGCCAGCAGTGACCGCGACCCCCAGGGCAGTCTAGTCACTGAAGCTTTCTTT. Its translation: CASSDRDPQGSLVTEAFF.

This chain links TRBV9 with TRBJ2-5, with D possibly matching TRBD2 (6 bases). CDR3 length equals 14 residues. In germline, CDR1 is SGDLS, CDR2 YYNGEE. Deletions cut 0 bases from V and 5 bases from J, with 11 bases between. In nucleotides, the CDR3 is TGTGCCAGCAGCGTAGCGGGAGTGGGGGAGACCCAGTACTTC. Translated, it gives CASSVAGVGETQYF. Using reference TRBV9 and TRBJ2-5 for the parts outside the CDR3, the full variable domain is DSGVTQTPKHLITATGQRVTLRCSPRSGDLSVYWYQQSLDQGLQFLIQYYNGEERAKGNILERFSAQQFPDLHSELNLSSLELGDSALYFCASSVAGVGETQYFGPGTRLLVL.